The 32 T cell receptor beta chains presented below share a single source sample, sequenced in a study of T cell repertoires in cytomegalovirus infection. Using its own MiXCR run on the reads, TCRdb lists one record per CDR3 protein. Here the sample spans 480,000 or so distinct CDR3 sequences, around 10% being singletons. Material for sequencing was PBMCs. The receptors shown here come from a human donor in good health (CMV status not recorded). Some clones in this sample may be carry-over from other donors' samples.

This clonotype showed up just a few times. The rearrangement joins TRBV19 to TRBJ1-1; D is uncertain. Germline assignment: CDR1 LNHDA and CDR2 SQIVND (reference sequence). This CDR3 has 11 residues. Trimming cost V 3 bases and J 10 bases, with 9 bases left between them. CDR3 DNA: TGTGCCAGTAGTATGGCCCTGGGAGCTTTCTTT. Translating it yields CASSMALGAFF.

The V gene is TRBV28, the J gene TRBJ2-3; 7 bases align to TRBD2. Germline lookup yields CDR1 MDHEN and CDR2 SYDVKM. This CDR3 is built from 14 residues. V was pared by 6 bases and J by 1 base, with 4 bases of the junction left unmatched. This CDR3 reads CASSDGGGTDTQYF. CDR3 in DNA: TGTGCCAGCAGCGATGGGGGGGGCACAGATACGCAGTATTTT. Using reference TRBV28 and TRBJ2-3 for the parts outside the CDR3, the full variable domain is DVKVTQSSRYLVKRTGEKVFLECVQDMDHENMFWYRQDPGLGLRLIYFSYDVKMKEKGDIPEGYSVSREKKERFSLILESASTNQTSMYLCASSDGGGTDTQYFGPGTRLTVL.

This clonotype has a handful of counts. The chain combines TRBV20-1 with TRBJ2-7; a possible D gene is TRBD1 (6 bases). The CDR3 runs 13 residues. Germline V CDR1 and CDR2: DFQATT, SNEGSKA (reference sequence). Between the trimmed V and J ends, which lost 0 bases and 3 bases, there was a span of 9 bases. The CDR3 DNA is TGCAGTGCTAGAGAAGGGGGTGACTACGAGCAGTACTTC. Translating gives CSAREGGDYEQYF.

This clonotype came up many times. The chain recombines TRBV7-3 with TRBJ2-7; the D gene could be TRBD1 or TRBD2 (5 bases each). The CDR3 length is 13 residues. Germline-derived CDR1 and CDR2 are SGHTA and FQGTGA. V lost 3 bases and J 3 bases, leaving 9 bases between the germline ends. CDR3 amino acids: CASSFGDGYEQYF. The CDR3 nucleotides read TGTGCCAGCAGCTTTGGGGACGGCTACGAGCAGTACTTC.

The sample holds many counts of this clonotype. The CDR3 protein is CASSQDGPNEQYF. The CDR3 DNA reads as TGTGCCAGCAGTCAGGATGGCCCAAACGAGCAGTACTTC. V gene TRBV28 combines with J gene TRBJ2-7; D is unclear. The germline V gene encodes CDR1 MDHEN and CDR2 SYDVKM. The CDR3 is 13 amino acids. Trimming left V 5 bases short and J 5 bases short, with 13 bases between.

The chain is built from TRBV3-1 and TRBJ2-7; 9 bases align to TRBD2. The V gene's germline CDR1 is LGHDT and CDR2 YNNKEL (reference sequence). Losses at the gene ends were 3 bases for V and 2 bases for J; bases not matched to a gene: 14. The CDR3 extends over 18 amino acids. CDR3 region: CASSQFAGGSGRAYEQYF. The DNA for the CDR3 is TGTGCCAGCAGCCAGTTCGCGGGAGGTAGCGGGAGAGCCTACGAGCAGTACTTC.

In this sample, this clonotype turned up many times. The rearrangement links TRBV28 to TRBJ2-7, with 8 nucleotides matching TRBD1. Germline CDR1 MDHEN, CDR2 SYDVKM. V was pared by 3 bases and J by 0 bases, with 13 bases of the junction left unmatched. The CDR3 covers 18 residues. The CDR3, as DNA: TGTGCCAGCAGTTTTTTGCGGTGGGGGGACAGGAGCTCCTACGAGCAGTACTTC. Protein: CASSFLRWGDRSSYEQYF.

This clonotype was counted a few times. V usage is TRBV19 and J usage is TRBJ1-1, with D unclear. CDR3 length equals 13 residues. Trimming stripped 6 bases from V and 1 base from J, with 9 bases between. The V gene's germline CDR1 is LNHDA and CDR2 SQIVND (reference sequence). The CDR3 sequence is CASRNNRNTEAFF. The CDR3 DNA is TGTGCCAGTAGGAACAACAGGAACACTGAAGCTTTCTTT.

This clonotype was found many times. CDR3 sequence reads: CASSGETGPHSETQYF. CDR3 bases: TGTGCCAGCAGTGGTGAGACGGGGCCCCATTCGGAGACGCAGTATTTT. V is TRBV6-1 and J is TRBJ2-3; D is perhaps TRBD1 or TRBD2 (5 bases each). The germline V gene encodes CDR1 MNHNS and CDR2 SASEGT. The CDR3 contains 16 residues. Trimming cost V 4 bases and J 9 bases, with 23 bases left between them.

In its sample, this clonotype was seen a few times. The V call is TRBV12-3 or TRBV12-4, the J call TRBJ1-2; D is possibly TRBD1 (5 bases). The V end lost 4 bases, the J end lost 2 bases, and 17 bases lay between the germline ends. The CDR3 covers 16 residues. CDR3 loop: CASSSDTAARNYGYTF. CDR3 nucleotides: TGTGCCAGCAGTTCGGACACCGCCGCGAGAAACTATGGCTACACCTTC.

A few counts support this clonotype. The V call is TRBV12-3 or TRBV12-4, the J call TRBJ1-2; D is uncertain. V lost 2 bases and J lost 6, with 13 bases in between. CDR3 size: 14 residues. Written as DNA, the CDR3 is TGTGCCAGCAGTTTATTTACGGGATTAAATGGCTACACCTTC. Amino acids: CASSLFTGLNGYTF.

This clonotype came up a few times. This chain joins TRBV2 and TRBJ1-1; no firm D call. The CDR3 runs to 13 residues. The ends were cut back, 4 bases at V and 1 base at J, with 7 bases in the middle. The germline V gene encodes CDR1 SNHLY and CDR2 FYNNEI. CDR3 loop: CASSVERNTEAFF. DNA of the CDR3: TGTGCCAGCAGTGTCGAGCGGAACACTGAAGCTTTCTTT. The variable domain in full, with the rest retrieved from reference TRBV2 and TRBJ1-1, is EPEVTQTPSHQVTQMGQEVILRCVPISNHLYFYWYRQILGQKVEFLVSFYNNEISEKSEIFDDQFSVERPDGSNFTLKIRSTKLEDSAMYFCASSVERNTEAFFGQGTRLTVV.

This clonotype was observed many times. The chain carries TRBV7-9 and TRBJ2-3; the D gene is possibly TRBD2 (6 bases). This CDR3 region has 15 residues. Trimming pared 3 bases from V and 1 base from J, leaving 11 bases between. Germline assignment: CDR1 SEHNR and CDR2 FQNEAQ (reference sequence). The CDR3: CASSLSSGGTDTQYF. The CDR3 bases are TGTGCCAGCAGCTTGTCTTCGGGAGGCACAGATACGCAGTATTTT.

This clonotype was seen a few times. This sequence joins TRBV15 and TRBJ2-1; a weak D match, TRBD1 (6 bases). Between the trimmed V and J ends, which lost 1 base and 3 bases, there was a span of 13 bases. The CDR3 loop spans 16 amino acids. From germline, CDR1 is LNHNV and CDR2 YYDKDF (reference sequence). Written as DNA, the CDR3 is TGTGCCACCAGCAGAGTTCTGGGGGCCGTCTACAATGAGCAGTTCTTC. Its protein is CATSRVLGAVYNEQFF.

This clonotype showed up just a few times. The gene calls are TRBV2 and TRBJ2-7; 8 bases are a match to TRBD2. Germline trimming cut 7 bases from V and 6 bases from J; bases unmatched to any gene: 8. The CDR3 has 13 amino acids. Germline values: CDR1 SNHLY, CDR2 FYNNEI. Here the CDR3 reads CASTLGREGEQYF. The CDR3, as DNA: TGTGCCAGCACCCTCGGGAGGGAGGGCGAGCAGTACTTC.

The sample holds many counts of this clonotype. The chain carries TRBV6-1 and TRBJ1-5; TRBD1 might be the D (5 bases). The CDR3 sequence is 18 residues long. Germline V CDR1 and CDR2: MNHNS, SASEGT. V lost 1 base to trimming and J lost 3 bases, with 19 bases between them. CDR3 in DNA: TGTGCCAGCAGTGAAGTTACAGGTGGGGGAACGGTCAATCAGCCCCAGCATTTT. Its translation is CASSEVTGGGTVNQPQHF.

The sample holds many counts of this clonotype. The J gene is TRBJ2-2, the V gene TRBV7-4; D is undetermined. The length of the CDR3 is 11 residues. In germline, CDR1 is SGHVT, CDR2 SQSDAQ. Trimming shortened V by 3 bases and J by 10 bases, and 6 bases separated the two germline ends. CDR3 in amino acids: CASSFSKELFF. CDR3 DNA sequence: TGTGCCAGCAGCTTCTCAAAGGAGCTGTTTTTT.

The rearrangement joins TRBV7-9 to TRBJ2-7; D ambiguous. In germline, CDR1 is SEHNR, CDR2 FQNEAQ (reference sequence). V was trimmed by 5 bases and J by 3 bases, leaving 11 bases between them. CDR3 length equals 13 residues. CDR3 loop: CASSPKGHYEQYF. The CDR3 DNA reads TGTGCCAGCAGCCCCAAGGGCCACTACGAGCAGTACTTC.

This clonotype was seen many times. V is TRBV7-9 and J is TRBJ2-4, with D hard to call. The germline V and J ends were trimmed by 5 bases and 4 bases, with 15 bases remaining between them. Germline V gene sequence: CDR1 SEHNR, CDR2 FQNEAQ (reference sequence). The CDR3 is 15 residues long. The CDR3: CASSPMEGTKNIQYF. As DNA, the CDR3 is TGTGCCAGCAGCCCCATGGAAGGCACAAAAAACATTCAGTACTTC.

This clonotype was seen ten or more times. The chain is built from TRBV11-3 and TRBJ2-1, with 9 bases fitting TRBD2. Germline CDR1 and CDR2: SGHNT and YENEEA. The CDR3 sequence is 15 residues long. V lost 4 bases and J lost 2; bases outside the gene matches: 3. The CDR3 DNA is TGTGCCAGCAGCTCCGGGACTAGCCCCTACAATGAGCAGTTCTTC. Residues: CASSSGTSPYNEQFF.

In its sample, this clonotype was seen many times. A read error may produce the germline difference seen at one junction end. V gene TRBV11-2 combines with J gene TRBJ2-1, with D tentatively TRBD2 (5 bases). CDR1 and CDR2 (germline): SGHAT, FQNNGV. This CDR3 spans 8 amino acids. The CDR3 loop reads CASSSGGF. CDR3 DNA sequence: TGTGCCAGCAGTTCGGGCGGGTTC.

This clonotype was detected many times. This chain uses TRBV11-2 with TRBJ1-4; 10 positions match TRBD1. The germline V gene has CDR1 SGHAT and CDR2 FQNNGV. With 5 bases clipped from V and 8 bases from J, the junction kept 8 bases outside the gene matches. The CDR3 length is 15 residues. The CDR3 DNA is TGTGCCAGCAGCCTCGACAGGGGGCACGGAGAAAAACTGTTTTTT. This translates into CASSLDRGHGEKLFF.

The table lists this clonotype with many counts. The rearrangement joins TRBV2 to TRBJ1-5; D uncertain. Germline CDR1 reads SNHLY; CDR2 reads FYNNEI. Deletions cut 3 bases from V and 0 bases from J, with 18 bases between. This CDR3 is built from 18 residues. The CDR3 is CASSEMGRISYSNQPQHF. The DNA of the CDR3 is TGTGCCAGCAGTGAGATGGGAAGAATTTCTTATAGCAATCAGCCCCAGCATTTT.

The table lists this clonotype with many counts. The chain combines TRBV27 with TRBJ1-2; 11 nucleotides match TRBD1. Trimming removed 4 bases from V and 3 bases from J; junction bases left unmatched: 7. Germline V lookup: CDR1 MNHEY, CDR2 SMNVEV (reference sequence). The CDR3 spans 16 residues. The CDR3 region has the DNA TGTGCCAGCAGTTCGGGACAGGGGGTTACGGACTATGGCTACACCTTC. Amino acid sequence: CASSSGQGVTDYGYTF.

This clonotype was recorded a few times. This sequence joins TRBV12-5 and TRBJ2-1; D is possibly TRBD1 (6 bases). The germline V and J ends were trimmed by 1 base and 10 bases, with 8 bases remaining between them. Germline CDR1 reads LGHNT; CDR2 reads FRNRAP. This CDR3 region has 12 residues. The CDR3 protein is CASGLADREQFF. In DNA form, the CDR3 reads TGTGCTAGTGGTTTGGCTGACAGGGAGCAGTTCTTC.

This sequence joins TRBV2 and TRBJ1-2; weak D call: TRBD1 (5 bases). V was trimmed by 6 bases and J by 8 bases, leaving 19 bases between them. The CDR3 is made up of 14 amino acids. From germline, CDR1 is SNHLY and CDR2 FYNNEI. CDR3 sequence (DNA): TGTGCCAGCAGCGTTGACAGAGACGCGGGCGGCTACACCTTC. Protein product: CASSVDRDAGGYTF.

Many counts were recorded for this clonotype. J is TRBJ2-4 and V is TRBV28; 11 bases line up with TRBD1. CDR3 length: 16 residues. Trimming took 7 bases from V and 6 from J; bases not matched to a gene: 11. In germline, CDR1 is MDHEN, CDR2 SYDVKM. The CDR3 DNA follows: TGTGCCAGCATCACAGGGACAGGGGGAAAGAGAAACATTCAGTACTTC. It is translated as CASITGTGGKRNIQYF.

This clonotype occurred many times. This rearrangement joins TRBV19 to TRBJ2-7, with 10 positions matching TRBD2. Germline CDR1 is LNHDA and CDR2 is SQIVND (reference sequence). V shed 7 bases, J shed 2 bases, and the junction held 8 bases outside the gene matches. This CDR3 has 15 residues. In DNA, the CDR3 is TGTGCCAGTACTATCACTAGCGGGAAGCCCTACGAGCAGTACTTC. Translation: CASTITSGKPYEQYF.

The CDR3 here is CSACPSTGELFF. CDR3 coding DNA: TGCAGTGCCTGCCCCTCGACCGGGGAGCTGTTTTTT. J is TRBJ2-2 and V is TRBV20-1; D is undetermined. Trimming shortened V by 6 bases and J by 5 bases, and 10 bases separated the two germline ends. The CDR3 totals 12 residues. Germline CDR1 is DFQATT and CDR2 is SNEGSKA (reference sequence).

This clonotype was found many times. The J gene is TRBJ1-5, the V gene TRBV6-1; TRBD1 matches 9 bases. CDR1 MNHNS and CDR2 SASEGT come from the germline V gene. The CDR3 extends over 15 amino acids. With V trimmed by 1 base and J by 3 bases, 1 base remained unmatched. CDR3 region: CASSEGDRDNQPQHF. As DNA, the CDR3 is TGTGCCAGCAGTGAAGGGGACAGGGACAATCAGCCCCAGCATTTT.

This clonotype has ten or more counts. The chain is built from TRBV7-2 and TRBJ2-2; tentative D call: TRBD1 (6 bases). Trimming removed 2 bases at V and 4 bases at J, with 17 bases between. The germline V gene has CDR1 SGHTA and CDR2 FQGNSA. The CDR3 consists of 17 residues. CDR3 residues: CASSLLRSQGITGELFF. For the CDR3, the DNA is TGTGCCAGCAGCTTACTCCGGTCACAGGGAATCACCGGGGAGCTGTTTTTT.

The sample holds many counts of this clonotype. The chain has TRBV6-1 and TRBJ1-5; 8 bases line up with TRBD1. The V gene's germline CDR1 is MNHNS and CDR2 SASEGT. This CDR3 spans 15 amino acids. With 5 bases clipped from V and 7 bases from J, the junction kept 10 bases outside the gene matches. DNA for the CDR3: TGTGCCAGCAGTCCGACAGGGGCGCCTGGACAGCCCCAGCATTTT. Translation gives CASSPTGAPGQPQHF.